This is a list of T cell receptor beta chains from one sample in a study of cytomegalovirus exposure and HLA in healthy donors. Only in-frame clones appear in the TCRdb table, and some are missing; sequencing was by immunoSEQ multiplex PCR. Altogether over 200,000 clones are present, 70% to 80% being singletons, with the ten largest covering roughly 2.6%. Sequencing used PBMCs. The receptors derive from a woman aged 60-70 years in good health and CMV-seropositive. CDR3s include the opening cysteine and the closing phenylalanine or tryptophan. The size entry is marked missing in some rows and otherwise reads once, few, many or a size class.

v_gene,j_gene,abundance,CDR3aa
TRBV7-9,TRBJ1-1,-,CSSSLQGARTEAFF
TRBV10-2,TRBJ2-5,-,CASRLSGQETQYF
TRBV14,TRBJ1-1,-,CASSPSWGANTEAFF
TRBV5-5,TRBJ1-1,-,CASRVGQGGRDTEAFF
TRBV6-5,TRBJ2-5,-,CASTNSGGKAETQYF
TRBV2,TRBJ2-7,-,CASSASEQYF
TRBV18,TRBJ2-5,-,CASSPPRQGGGETQYF
TRBV28,TRBJ1-4,-,CASSFLGQTNEKLFF
TRBV2,TRBJ2-5,-,CASSGRLAGALPETQYF
TRBV7-7,TRBJ2-1,-,CASSLGPGTGGNEQFF
TRBV7-2,TRBJ1-4,-,CASSAQGGGKLFF
TRBV5-4,TRBJ1-3,-,CASSRDTQSGNTIYF
TRBV7-8,TRBJ2-7,few,CASSPHYEQYF
TRBV11-2,TRBJ2-1,-,CASSSLAGGYNEQFF
TRBV15,TRBJ2-2,-,CATSRDLGLANTGELFF
TRBV28,TRBJ2-7,-,CASSYGLRDRSYEQYF
TRBV5-4,TRBJ1-2,-,CASSSRDRGRGYTF
TRBV30,TRBJ2-1,once,CAWSERGDYFNEQFF
TRBV7-9,TRBJ1-5,-,CASSALEGGGWHF
TRBV2,TRBJ2-3,once,CASSEYSDTQYF
TRBV5-1,TRBJ2-3,-,CASSLPGDTQYF
TRBV7-2,-,-,CASSFTGGHYEQYF
TRBV30,TRBJ2-7,-,CAWAGGQAYEQYF
TRBV2,TRBJ2-7,-,CASSVDRGPEQYF
TRBV7-9,TRBJ2-2,-,CASSRGQGYTGELFF
TRBV5-5,TRBJ1-4,-,CASSLSGVNEKLFF
TRBV2,TRBJ2-7,-,CASTSLGGSYEQYF
TRBV7-2,TRBJ2-3,once,CASSLASRGGTQYF
TRBV18,TRBJ1-5,once,CASSPRAGPSTGPQHF
TRBV5-4,TRBJ2-1,-,CASSLEGQNIYNEQFF
TRBV5-1,TRBJ2-3,-,CASSYRDRGPSTDTQYF